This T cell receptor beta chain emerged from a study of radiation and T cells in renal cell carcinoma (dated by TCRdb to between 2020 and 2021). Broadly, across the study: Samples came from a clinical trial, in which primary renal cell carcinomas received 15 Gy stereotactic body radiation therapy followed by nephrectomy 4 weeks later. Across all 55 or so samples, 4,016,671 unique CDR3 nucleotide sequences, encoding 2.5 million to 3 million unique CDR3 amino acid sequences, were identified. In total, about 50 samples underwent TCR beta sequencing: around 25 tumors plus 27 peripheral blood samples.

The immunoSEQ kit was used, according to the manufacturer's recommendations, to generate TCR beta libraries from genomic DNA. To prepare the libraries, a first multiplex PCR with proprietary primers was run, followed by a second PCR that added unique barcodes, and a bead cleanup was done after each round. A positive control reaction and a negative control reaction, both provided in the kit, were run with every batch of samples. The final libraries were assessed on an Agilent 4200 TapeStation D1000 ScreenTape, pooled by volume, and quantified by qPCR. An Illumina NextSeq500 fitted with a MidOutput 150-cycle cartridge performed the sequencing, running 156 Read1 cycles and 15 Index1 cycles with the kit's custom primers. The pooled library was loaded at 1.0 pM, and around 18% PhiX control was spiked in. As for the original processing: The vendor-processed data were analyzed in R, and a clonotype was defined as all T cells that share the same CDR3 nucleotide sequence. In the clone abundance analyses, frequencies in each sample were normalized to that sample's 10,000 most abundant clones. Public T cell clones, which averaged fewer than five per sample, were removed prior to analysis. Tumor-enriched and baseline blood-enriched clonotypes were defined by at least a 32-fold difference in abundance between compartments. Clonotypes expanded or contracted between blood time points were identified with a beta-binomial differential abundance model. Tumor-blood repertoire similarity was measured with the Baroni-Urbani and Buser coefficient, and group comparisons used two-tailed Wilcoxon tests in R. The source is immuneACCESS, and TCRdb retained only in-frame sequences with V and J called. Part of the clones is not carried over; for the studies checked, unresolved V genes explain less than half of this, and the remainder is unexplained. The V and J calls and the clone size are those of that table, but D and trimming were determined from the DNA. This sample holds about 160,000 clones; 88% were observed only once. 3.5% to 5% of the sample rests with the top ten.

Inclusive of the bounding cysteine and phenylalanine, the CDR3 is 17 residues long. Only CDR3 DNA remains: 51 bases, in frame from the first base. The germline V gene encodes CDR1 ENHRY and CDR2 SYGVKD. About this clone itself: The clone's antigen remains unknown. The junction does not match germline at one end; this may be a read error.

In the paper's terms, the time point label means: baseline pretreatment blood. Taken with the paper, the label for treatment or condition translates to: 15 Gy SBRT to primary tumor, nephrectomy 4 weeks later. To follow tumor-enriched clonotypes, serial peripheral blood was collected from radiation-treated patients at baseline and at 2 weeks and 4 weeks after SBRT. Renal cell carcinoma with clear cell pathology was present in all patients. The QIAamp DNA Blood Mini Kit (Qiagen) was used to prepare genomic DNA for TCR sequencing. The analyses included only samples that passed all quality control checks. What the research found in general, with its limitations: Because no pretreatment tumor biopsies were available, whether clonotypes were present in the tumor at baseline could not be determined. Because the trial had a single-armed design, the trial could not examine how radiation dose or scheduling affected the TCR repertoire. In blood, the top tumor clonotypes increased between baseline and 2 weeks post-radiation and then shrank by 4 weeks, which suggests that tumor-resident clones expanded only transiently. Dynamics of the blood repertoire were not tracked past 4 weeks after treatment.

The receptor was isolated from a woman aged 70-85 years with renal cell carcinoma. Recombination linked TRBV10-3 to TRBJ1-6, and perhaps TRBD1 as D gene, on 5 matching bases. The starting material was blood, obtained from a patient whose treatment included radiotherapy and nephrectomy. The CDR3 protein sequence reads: CAISESLRDGYDSPLHF. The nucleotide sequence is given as TGTGCCATCAGTGAGTCTCTGCGGGACGGCTATGATTCACCCCTCCACTTT.